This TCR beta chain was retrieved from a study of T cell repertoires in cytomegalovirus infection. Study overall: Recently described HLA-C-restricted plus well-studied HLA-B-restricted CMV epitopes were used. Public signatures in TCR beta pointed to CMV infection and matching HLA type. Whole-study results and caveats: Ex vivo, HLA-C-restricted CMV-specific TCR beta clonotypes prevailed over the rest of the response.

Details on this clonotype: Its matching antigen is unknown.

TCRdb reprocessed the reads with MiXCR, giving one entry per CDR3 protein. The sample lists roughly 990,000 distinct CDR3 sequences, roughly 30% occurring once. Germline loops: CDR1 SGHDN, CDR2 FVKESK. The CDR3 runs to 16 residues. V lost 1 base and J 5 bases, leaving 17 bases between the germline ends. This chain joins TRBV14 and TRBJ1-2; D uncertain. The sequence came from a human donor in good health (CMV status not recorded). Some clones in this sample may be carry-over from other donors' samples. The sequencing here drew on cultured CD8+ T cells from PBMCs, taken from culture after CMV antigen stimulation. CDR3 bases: TGTGCCAGCAGCCAAGTTGGACGCACCTTTCAGTATGGCTACACCTTC. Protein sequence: CASSQVGRTFQYGYTF. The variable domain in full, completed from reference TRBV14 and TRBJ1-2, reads EAGVTQFPSHSVIEKGQTVTLRCDPISGHDNLYWYRRVMGKEIKFLLHFVKESKQDESGMPNNRFLAERTGGTYSTLKVQPAELEDSGVYFCASSQVGRTFQYGYTFGSGTRLTVV.